These 30 T cell receptor beta chains share one sample of origin, sequenced in a study of blood T cell repertoires in COVID-19. Sequenced by immunoSEQ multiplex PCR; TCRdb stores in-frame clones only, minus some. The sample lists roughly 380,000 clones; 70% to 90% were seen once. Sequenced sample: peripheral blood. The receptor set was obtained from a woman aged 40 to 50 with COVID-19, enrolled during active disease.

The chain joins TRBV19 to TRBJ1-6; no clear D. The germline CDR1 and CDR2 sequences are LNHDA and SQIVND (reference sequence). V lost 3 bases and J lost 9, with 15 bases in between. This CDR3 contains 15 residues. CDR3: CASSISLTGGSPLHF. As DNA, the CDR3 is TGTGCCAGTAGTATCTCCCTGACCGGCGGTTCACCCCTCCACTTT.

This clone has a handful of counts. The genes are TRBV19 and TRBJ1-1; 9 bases align to TRBD1. Germline CDR1 is LNHDA and CDR2 is SQIVND (reference sequence). The CDR3 spans 15 residues. V lost 5 bases to trimming and J lost 5 bases; unmatched junction nucleotides: 9. CDR3 amino acids: CASSDHRGRDTEAFF. The CDR3 bases are TGTGCCAGTAGTGACCACAGGGGGCGGGATACTGAAGCTTTCTTT.

This clone appeared a single time. J is TRBJ2-3 and V is TRBV13; a possible D gene is TRBD1 (6 bases). CDR1 is PRHDT, CDR2 FYEKMQ, per germline (reference sequence). Deletions cut 10 bases from V and 6 bases from J, with 23 bases between. CDR3 size: 15 residues. CDR3 sequence reads: CATRGQPHPGDTQYF. The CDR3, as DNA: TGTGCCACCCGCGGACAGCCCCACCCCGGGGATACGCAGTATTTT.

V gene TRBV30 combines with J gene TRBJ2-3; no clear D gene. From germline, CDR1 is GTSNPN and CDR2 SVGIG (reference sequence). CDR3 length equals 13 residues. Trimming took off 0 bases at V and 4 bases at J, with 8 bases between the two ends. The CDR3: CAWSVGGADTQYF. The CDR3 DNA sequence: TGTGCCTGGAGTGTAGGCGGTGCAGATACGCAGTATTTT.

This chain connects TRBV4-3 to TRBJ2-7; 11 positions agree with TRBD1. This CDR3 is built from 15 residues. Germline CDR1 is LGHNA and CDR2 is YSLEER. The trim removed 3 bases at V and 4 bases at J, leaving 5 bases unmatched. CDR3 region: CASSQQDRGLYEQYF. Here the CDR3 DNA reads TGCGCCAGCAGCCAGCAGGACAGGGGGCTATACGAGCAGTACTTC.

The V call is TRBV7-9, the J call TRBJ2-1, with 10 bases lining up with TRBD2. The ends lost 4 bases at V and 1 base at J; junction bases unmatched: 4. Germline values: CDR1 SEHNR, CDR2 FQNEAQ (reference sequence). The CDR3 consists of 16 residues. CDR3 coding DNA: TGTGCCAGCAGCTCTAGCGGGAGTAGTTCCTACAATGAGCAGTTCTTC. Amino acid sequence: CASSSSGSSSYNEQFF.

This clone was observed a single time. Its ends do not fully match the called genes, so a read error is possible. The V call is TRBV2, the J call TRBJ1-2; tentative D call: TRBD1 (5 bases). CDR3 length equals 12 residues. Germline V gives CDR1 SNHLY, CDR2 FYNNEI. The DNA for the CDR3 is TGTGCCGGCAGGGTATCGAGCTATGGCTACACCTTC. This translates into CAGRVSSYGYTF.

This clone came up once. The chain employs TRBV7-9 and TRBJ2-2; 10 nucleotides agree with TRBD2. The CDR3 is 18 residues long. Unmatched junction bases numbered 13, after V lost 5 bases and J lost 4 bases. Germline V gene data show CDR1 as SEHNR and CDR2 as FQNEAQ (reference sequence). The CDR3: CASSLLGLAGGGTGELFF. In nucleotides, the CDR3 is TGTGCCAGCAGCCTCTTAGGGTTAGCGGGAGGCGGCACCGGGGAGCTGTTTTTT.

V and J are TRBV11-2 and TRBJ1-1; the D is unclear. The V gene's germline CDR1 is SGHAT and CDR2 FQNNGV. The CDR3 runs to 15 residues. Trimming took 1 base from V and 4 from J, leaving 13 bases between them. Written as DNA, the CDR3 is TGTGCCAGCAGCTTAGCGCGGGGAGCTGGCACTGAAGCTTTCTTT. Translation gives CASSLARGAGTEAFF.

The rearrangement uses TRBV5-4 and TRBJ2-3; 8 nucleotides match TRBD1. V lost 0 bases and J lost 4; bases outside the gene matches: 4. Germline V gene lookup returns CDR1 SGHNT and CDR2 YYREEE (reference sequence). The length of the CDR3 is 15 residues. The CDR3 DNA is TGTGCCAGCAGCTTGGGAACAGGGGGGCCAGATACGCAGTATTTT. It yields the protein CASSLGTGGPDTQYF.

The CDR3 here is CASSLNGGQRSYEQYF. In nucleotides, the CDR3 is TGTGCCAGCAGCTTGAATGGGGGACAGCGATCCTACGAGCAGTACTTC. The chain is built from TRBV13 and TRBJ2-7; 7 bases agree with TRBD1. Germline values: CDR1 PRHDT, CDR2 FYEKMQ (reference sequence). The CDR3 spans 16 residues. V was pared by 3 bases and J by 1 base, with 9 bases of the junction left unmatched. Together with reference TRBV13 and TRBJ2-7, the CDR3 gives the full variable domain: AAGVIQSPRHLIKEKRETATLKCYPIPRHDTVYWYQQGPGQDPQFLISFYEKMQSDKGSIPDRFSAQQFSDYHSELNMSSLELGDSALYFCASSLNGGQRSYEQYFGPGTRLTVT.

The V and J genes are TRBV5-1 and TRBJ2-3; 9 nucleotides align to TRBD2. V shed 4 bases, J shed 2 bases, and the junction held 8 bases outside the gene matches. Germline CDR1 and CDR2: SGHRS and YFSETQ. This CDR3 region has 16 residues. In DNA form, the CDR3 reads TGCGCCAGCAGCGGGAAGACTAGCGGATACACAGATACGCAGTATTTT. Translating it yields CASSGKTSGYTDTQYF.

The chain uses TRBV6-6 and TRBJ1-1; D ambiguous. V lost 4 bases and J lost 2, with 8 bases in between. In germline, CDR1 is MNHNY, CDR2 SVGAGI (reference sequence). The CDR3 loop spans 13 amino acids. In nucleotides, the CDR3 is TGTGCCAGCAGTTCAGTTGCTAACACTGAAGCTTTCTTT. Translated, it gives CASSSVANTEAFF.

In this sample, this clone turned up once. The V and J genes are TRBV13 and TRBJ1-1; TRBD1 might be the D (6 bases). Deletions cut 5 bases from V and 2 bases from J, with 15 bases between. Germline-derived CDR1 and CDR2 are PRHDT and FYEKMQ (reference sequence). There are 15 residues in the CDR3. DNA of the CDR3: TGTGCCAGCAGCCCTACTGGACAGCCAAACACTGAAGCTTTCTTT. It is translated as CASSPTGQPNTEAFF.

The CDR3 here is CASSPNSGQGFGGELFF. CDR3 sequence (DNA): TGTGCCAGCAGCCCTAACTCGGGACAGGGGTTTGGAGGGGAGCTGTTTTTT. This chain uses TRBV3-1 (or the pseudogene TRBV3-2) with TRBJ2-2; 10 bases are a match to TRBD1. The CDR3 runs 17 residues. CDR1 and CDR2 (germline): LGHDT, YNNKEL (reference sequence). Trimming took 4 bases from V and 8 from J; bases not matched to a gene: 13.

The rearrangement links TRBV29-1 to TRBJ2-3, with 8 positions matching TRBD1. V shed 6 bases and J 6 bases; nucleotides not matched to a gene: 14. Germline V gene sequence: CDR1 SQVTM, CDR2 ANQGSEA. This CDR3 spans 15 amino acids. The CDR3: CSVFRGQGREDTQYF. DNA for the CDR3: TGCAGCGTCTTTCGCGGACAGGGTCGGGAGGATACGCAGTATTTT.

The V call is TRBV28, the J call TRBJ2-7, with unresolved D. This CDR3 comprises 12 residues. Deletions cut 6 bases from V and 3 bases from J, with 9 bases between. In germline, CDR1 is MDHEN, CDR2 SYDVKM. In DNA form, the CDR3 reads TGTGCCAGCAGCTCAGAAGTCTACGAGCAGTACTTC. This gives the protein CASSSEVYEQYF.

This chain connects TRBV2 to TRBJ2-1, with 7 bases aligning to TRBD2. J gave up 9 bases and V 4 bases, and 9 bases lay outside the gene matches. The CDR3 contains 14 residues. Per the germline V gene, CDR1 is SNHLY and CDR2 is FYNNEI. The CDR3 sequence is CASSGRGVRGEQFF. CDR3 sequence (DNA): TGTGCCAGCAGTGGACGGGGGGTCCGGGGTGAGCAGTTCTTC. The whole variable domain, filled in from reference TRBV2 and TRBJ2-1, reads EPEVTQTPSHQVTQMGQEVILRCVPISNHLYFYWYRQILGQKVEFLVSFYNNEISEKSEIFDDQFSVERPDGSNFTLKIRSTKLEDSAMYFCASSGRGVRGEQFFGPGTRLTVL.

DNA for the CDR3: TGTGCCAGTAGTATAGGTCCAGGGGTAACCAAAAACATTCAGTACTTC. As protein: CASSIGPGVTKNIQYF. This rearrangement joins TRBV19 to TRBJ2-4; D possibly corresponds to TRBD1 (6 bases). This CDR3 comprises 16 residues. The germline CDR1 and CDR2 sequences are LNHDA and SQIVND (reference sequence). Trimming took off 1 base at V and 2 bases at J, with 12 bases between the two ends.

The rearrangement joins TRBV28 to TRBJ2-3, with 13 positions matching TRBD2. The CDR3 contains 16 residues. Germline values: CDR1 MDHEN, CDR2 SYDVKM. The trim removed 7 bases at V and 8 bases at J, leaving 12 bases unmatched. The DNA for the CDR3 is TGTGCCAGCACCGGGGGTGGGACTAGCGGGATGGGTACGCAGTATTTT. Residues: CASTGGGTSGMGTQYF.

The chain carries TRBV6-2 or TRBV6-3 and TRBJ1-1; no definite D call. The V gene's germline CDR1 is MNHEY and CDR2 SVGEGT. Trimming took off 3 bases at V and 7 bases at J, with 12 bases between the two ends. This CDR3 region has 13 residues. The CDR3 reads CASSYRGRNEAFF. The CDR3 nucleotides read TGTGCCAGCAGTTATCGAGGGCGCAATGAAGCTTTCTTT.

The chain is built from TRBV4-3 and TRBJ2-7; weak D call: TRBD2 (6 bases). The V and J ends lost 1 base and 3 bases respectively, with 13 bases between them. This CDR3 region has 15 residues. Germline assignment: CDR1 LGHNA and CDR2 YSLEER. CDR3 nucleotide sequence: TGCGCCAGCAGCCAAGTCCGGGAGAACCTCTACGAGCAGTACTTC. This codes for CASSQVRENLYEQYF.

The rearrangement uses TRBV19 and TRBJ1-5; TRBD1 agrees at 8 bases. CDR1 and CDR2 (germline): LNHDA, SQIVND (reference sequence). V trimming: 5 bases; J trimming: 4 bases; junction bases outside the gene matches: 4. The CDR3 is made up of 14 amino acids. The CDR3 reads CASSVRQGNQPQHF. CDR3 in DNA: TGTGCCAGTAGTGTCCGACAGGGGAATCAGCCCCAGCATTTT.

This chain joins TRBV19 and TRBJ1-2; D perhaps matches TRBD1 (5 bases). The CDR3 has 13 amino acids. Deletions cut 5 bases from V and 4 bases from J, with 11 bases between. Germline V gives CDR1 LNHDA, CDR2 SQIVND (reference sequence). The CDR3 sequence is CASSSTAFYGYTF. DNA for the CDR3: TGTGCCAGTAGTTCGACAGCATTCTATGGCTACACCTTC.

This clone was counted a single time. The chain couples TRBV28 to TRBJ1-6, with D perhaps matching TRBD1 (6 bases). The V end lost 9 bases, the J end lost 6 bases, and 12 bases lay between the germline ends. The CDR3 length is 13 residues. Germline V gene data show CDR1 as MDHEN and CDR2 as SYDVKM. The CDR3 DNA sequence: TGTGCCAGTCTTCCCAGGGGTAATTCACCCCTCCACTTT. As protein: CASLPRGNSPLHF.

The chain is built from TRBV5-1 and TRBJ1-2, with 12 bases that match TRBD1. This CDR3 spans 15 amino acids. Germline trimming cut 3 bases from V and 3 bases from J; bases unmatched to any gene: 3. The germline CDR1 and CDR2 sequences are SGHRS and YFSETQ. CDR3 sequence reads: CASSYGTGGDYGYTF. The CDR3 bases are TGCGCCAGCAGCTATGGGACAGGGGGCGACTATGGCTACACCTTC. The full variable domain, in which reference TRBV5-1 and TRBJ1-2 provide the parts outside the CDR3, is KAGVTQTPRYLIKTRGQQVTLSCSPISGHRSVSWYQQTPGQGLQFLFEYFSETQRNKGNFPGRFSGRQFSNSRSEMNVSTLELGDSALYLCASSYGTGGDYGYTFGSGTRLTVV.

The chain has TRBV19 and TRBJ1-2; D unclear. The ends were cut back, 6 bases at V and 1 base at J, with 18 bases in the middle. CDR3 length: 16 residues. Per germline, CDR1 LNHDA and CDR2 SQIVND (reference sequence). The CDR3 loop reads CASSLSSGRGNYGYTF. CDR3 DNA sequence: TGTGCCAGTAGCTTGAGTAGCGGCAGAGGTAACTATGGCTACACCTTC.

This chain joins TRBV27 and TRBJ1-2; no firm D call. Germline values: CDR1 MNHEY, CDR2 SMNVEV (reference sequence). The CDR3 has 14 amino acids. V was shortened by 5 bases and J by 3 bases, with 13 bases between the two germline ends. For the CDR3, the DNA is TGTGCCAGCAGTCTCCGGCGGAGGGACTATGGCTACACCTTC. Amino acid sequence: CASSLRRRDYGYTF.

This clone was seen once. The chain links TRBV5-1 to TRBJ1-5, with D tentatively TRBD1 (5 bases). V dropped 4 bases and J dropped 3 bases, with 14 bases sitting between them. Germline assignment: CDR1 SGHRS and CDR2 YFSETQ. The CDR3 contains 15 residues. In DNA, the CDR3 is TGCGCCAGCAGCCCCATCGACAGTTCCAATCAGCCCCAGCATTTT. This sequence encodes CASSPIDSSNQPQHF.

The rearrangement joins TRBV24-1 to TRBJ1-2; D ambiguous. In germline, CDR1 is KGHDR, CDR2 SFDVKD. The length of the CDR3 is 13 residues. The V gene lost 2 bases and the J gene lost 5 bases, with 8 bases spanning the gap. In DNA, the CDR3 is TGTGCCACCAGTGATTACACAGAGTATGGCTACACCTTC. It specifies CATSDYTEYGYTF.